The sequence of this T cell receptor (beta chain) was determined in a study of T cells after posttransplantation cyclophosphamide. Cyclophosphamide on days +3 and +4 followed busulfan-fludarabine conditioning and a marrow graft. Sequencing was performed with immunoSEQ multiplex PCR; in TCRdb, only in-frame clones are kept and a portion is missing. The sample has some 10,000 clones; approximately 78% are singletons. Details on this clone: Its target is unknown.

Findings and caveats of the study: After PTCy, TRB diversity resembled that of CNI/methotrexate controls. Donor CD8+ memory clones often dominated recipient blood repertoires at later times. Blood and skin or GI T cell repertoires showed limited TRB overlap.

The source is a female patient between 50 and 59 years old who received an allogeneic stem cell transplant from a related donor, was CMV-positive, and had no GVHD. Part of the T cell pool may stem from the graft donor. Sequenced material: PBMCs, taken after allogeneic stem cell transplant with posttransplant cyclophosphamide.

The CDR3 here is CASRGRGQGADEQFF. The DNA of the CDR3 is TGTGCCAGCCGGGGGCGGGGACAGGGGGCCGATGAGCAGTTCTTC. The chain uses TRBV19 and TRBJ2-1, with 12 bases identical to TRBD1. The length of the CDR3 is 15 residues. From germline, CDR1 is LNHDA and CDR2 SQIVND (reference sequence). The V and J ends lost 9 bases and 8 bases, in that order; junction bases with no gene match: 11. Drawing the rest from reference TRBV19 and TRBJ2-1, the complete variable domain is DGGITQSPKYLFRKEGQNVTLSCEQNLNHDAMYWYRQDPGQGLRLIYYSQIVNDFQKGDIAEGYSVSREKKESFPLTVTSAQKNPTAFYLCASRGRGQGADEQFFGPGTRLTVL.